These 25 T cell receptor beta chains share one sample of origin, sequenced in a study of shared clonotypes between healthy human individuals. Sequenced by immunoSEQ multiplex PCR; TCRdb stores in-frame clones only, minus some. The profile shows around 1.6 million clones, approximately 98% of them singletons. The specimen was naive CD4+ T cells sorted from blood. The subset is: CD45RA+ positively selected. Receptors originate from a man younger than 40 in good health.

The J gene is TRBJ2-7, the V gene TRBV5-6; D gene uncertain. The CDR3 totals 14 residues. V lost 0 bases and J 7 bases, leaving 14 bases between the germline ends. In germline, CDR1 is SGHDT, CDR2 YYEEEE. The CDR3 sequence is CASSLGRTILEQYF. In DNA, the CDR3 is TGTGCCAGCAGCTTGGGTAGAACCATATTGGAGCAGTACTTC. Variable domain in full (rest from reference TRBV5-6 and TRBJ2-7): DAGVTQSPTHLIKTRGQQVTLRCSPKSGHDTVSWYQQALGQGPQFIFQYYEEEERQRGNFPDRFSGHQFPNYSSELNVNALLLGDSALYLCASSLGRTILEQYFGPGTRLTVT.

This chain joins TRBV29-1 and TRBJ2-4, with 11 bases fitting TRBD1. Germline lookup yields CDR1 SQVTM and CDR2 ANQGSEA. The V gene end was trimmed by 7 bases and the J gene end by 7 bases; junction bases not matched to a gene: 15. CDR3 length: 16 residues. CDR3 residues: CSATPGTGGGLNIQYF. CDR3 sequence (DNA): TGCAGCGCGACACCCGGGACAGGGGGAGGTCTGAACATTCAGTACTTC.

The gene calls are TRBV2 and TRBJ1-2; maybe TRBD1 (6 bases). This CDR3 spans 14 amino acids. Per germline, CDR1 SNHLY and CDR2 FYNNEI. The V gene lost 7 bases and the J gene lost 2 bases, with 14 bases spanning the gap. CDR3 DNA sequence: TGTGCCAGCATAGCAGCAGGGGACAACTATGGCTACACCTTC. Residues: CASIAAGDNYGYTF.

V gene TRBV19 combines with J gene TRBJ1-1, with D possibly TRBD1 on 6 matching bases. The germline V gene encodes CDR1 LNHDA and CDR2 SQIVND (reference sequence). Deletions cut 6 bases from V and 0 bases from J, with 11 bases between. The CDR3 sequence is 14 residues long. CDR3 in DNA: TGTGCCAGTAGCCAGGGGATCGTGAACACTGAAGCTTTCTTT. Translating it yields CASSQGIVNTEAFF.

J is TRBJ1-5 and V is TRBV27; possibly TRBD1 for D (6 bases). V gave up 2 bases and J gave up 6 bases, with 17 bases separating them. CDR3 length: 16 residues. The germline V gene encodes CDR1 MNHEY and CDR2 SMNVEV (reference sequence). The CDR3 nucleotides are TGTGCCAGCAGTTTAATCGGGGGGCGCAGAGCTCAGCCCCAGCATTTT. Its translation: CASSLIGGRRAQPQHF.

The gene calls are TRBV5-4 and TRBJ2-1; tentatively, D is TRBD2 (5 bases). This CDR3 region has 14 residues. Germline CDR1 SGHNT, CDR2 YYREEE (reference sequence). V lost 4 bases and J 6 bases, leaving 14 bases between the germline ends. The CDR3 DNA is TGTGCCAGCAGCCACGTGACCGAGGGCAATGAGCAGTTCTTC. Translated: CASSHVTEGNEQFF.

This clone came up once. The chain carries TRBV7-2 and TRBJ1-1; maybe TRBD1 (6 bases). The germline V gene has CDR1 SGHTA and CDR2 FQGNSA. Trimming left V 1 base short and J 1 base short, with 7 bases between. The CDR3 loop spans 14 amino acids. In DNA, the CDR3 is TGTGCCAGCAGCTTAGAGACAGGGAACACTGAAGCTTTCTTT. Protein product: CASSLETGNTEAFF.

This clone came up once. The rearrangement links TRBV7-2 to TRBJ2-1; 10 bases agree with TRBD2. This CDR3 spans 16 amino acids. Germline trimming cut 5 bases from V and 9 bases from J; bases unmatched to any gene: 13. The germline V gene encodes CDR1 SGHTA and CDR2 FQGNSA. CDR3: CASSPYGLAGAGEQFF. CDR3 sequence (DNA): TGTGCCAGCAGCCCCTACGGGCTAGCGGGAGCTGGTGAGCAGTTCTTC.

The J gene is TRBJ1-3, the V gene TRBV7-9; D uncertain. The germline V gene encodes CDR1 SEHNR and CDR2 FQNEAQ (reference sequence). The V and J ends lost 7 bases and 0 bases respectively, with 13 bases between them. The CDR3 is made up of 15 amino acids. In nucleotides, the CDR3 is TGTGCCAGCACCCCCCGTGGGGACTCTGGAAACACCATATATTTT. This gives the protein CASTPRGDSGNTIYF.

The rearrangement joins TRBV5-6 to TRBJ2-7, with no clear D. V was pared by 2 bases and J by 6 bases, with 18 bases between. CDR1 is SGHDT, CDR2 YYEEEE, per germline. The CDR3 runs to 15 residues. The CDR3 DNA is TGTGCCAGCAGCTTTCTACGGGTCGGAACTTCCGAGCAGTACTTC. Translating gives CASSFLRVGTSEQYF.

The chain joins TRBV10-1 to TRBJ2-1; tentatively, D is TRBD1 (6 bases). Trimming removed 4 bases at V and 2 bases at J, with 9 bases between. Germline V gene sequence: CDR1 WNHNN, CDR2 SYGVQD (reference sequence). The CDR3 contains 14 residues. The CDR3 region is CASSGRGTYNEQFF. DNA of the CDR3: TGCGCCAGCAGTGGCAGGGGCACCTACAATGAGCAGTTCTTC.

This clone appeared once. The chain employs TRBV27 and TRBJ2-7; D unresolved. Germline assignment: CDR1 MNHEY and CDR2 SMNVEV (reference sequence). The CDR3 covers 13 residues. Trimming cost V 8 bases and J 3 bases, with 14 bases left between them. CDR3 sequence reads: CASRIVGGYEQYF. DNA for the CDR3: TGTGCCAGCCGGATAGTGGGTGGCTACGAGCAGTACTTC.

The V call is TRBV7-8, the J call TRBJ1-1; D call uncertain. Looked up from germline, CDR1 is SGHVS and CDR2 is FQNEAQ. V was trimmed by 7 bases and J by 7 bases, leaving 19 bases between them. This CDR3 comprises 14 residues. CDR3 sequence (DNA): TGTGCCAGCACTCCCTTCGCCGGGGAGGGTGAAGCTTTCTTT. Protein product: CASTPFAGEGEAFF. Supplemented by reference TRBV7-8 and TRBJ1-1, the full variable domain reads GAGVSQSPRYKVAKRGQDVALRCDPISGHVSLFWYQQALGQGPEFLTYFQNEAQLDKSGLPSDRFFAERPEGSVSTLKIQRTQQEDSAVYLCASTPFAGEGEAFFGQGTRLTVV.

V is TRBV18 and J is TRBJ1-4; 8 nucleotides agree with TRBD1. The CDR3 consists of 14 residues. V lost 6 bases to trimming and J lost 4 bases; unmatched junction nucleotides: 4. The V gene's germline CDR1 is KGHSH and CDR2 LQKENI. The CDR3 spells CASSGTGLNEKLFF. CDR3 in DNA: TGTGCCAGCTCCGGGACAGGTCTTAATGAAAAACTGTTTTTT.

The chain is built from TRBV30 and TRBJ1-2; D perhaps matches TRBD1 (6 bases). This CDR3 comprises 14 residues. CDR1 is GTSNPN, CDR2 SVGIG, per germline (reference sequence). Trimming cost V 0 bases and J 3 bases, with 11 bases left between them. As DNA, the CDR3 is TGTGCCTGGAGTGTGCTTCAGGGGTACTATGGCTACACCTTC. This gives the protein CAWSVLQGYYGYTF.

The chain has TRBV19 and TRBJ1-5, with TRBD1 matching 7 bases. V trimming: 5 bases; J trimming: 4 bases; junction bases outside the gene matches: 8. The CDR3 has 15 residues. CDR1 is LNHDA, CDR2 SQIVND, per germline (reference sequence). This chain's CDR3 is CASSSRQGLNQPQHF. Here the CDR3 DNA reads TGTGCCAGTAGTTCGAGACAGGGATTAAATCAGCCCCAGCATTTT.

J is TRBJ2-7 and V is TRBV28, with 10 bases lining up with TRBD2. The germline gives CDR1 MDHEN, CDR2 SYDVKM. The trim removed 6 bases at V and 4 bases at J, leaving 6 bases unmatched. CDR3 length: 14 amino acids. The CDR3, as DNA: TGTGCCAGCAGCCCGGGACTAGCGTTTTACGAGCAGTACTTC. It is translated as CASSPGLAFYEQYF. Looking up the rest from reference TRBV28 and TRBJ2-7 gives the full variable domain: DVKVTQSSRYLVKRTGEKVFLECVQDMDHENMFWYRQDPGLGLRLIYFSYDVKMKEKGDIPEGYSVSREKKERFSLILESASTNQTSMYLCASSPGLAFYEQYFGPGTRLTVT.

The chain links TRBV5-6 to TRBJ2-1, with a tentative D call TRBD2 (5 bases). The CDR3 is made up of 13 amino acids. Germline lookup yields CDR1 SGHDT and CDR2 YYEEEE. The V and J ends lost 1 base and 10 bases respectively, with 12 bases between them. CDR3 protein: CASSLTLDWEQFF. The CDR3 DNA sequence: TGTGCCAGCAGCTTGACGTTGGACTGGGAGCAGTTCTTC.

The V call is TRBV30, the J call TRBJ1-5, with D tentatively TRBD1 (5 bases). V dropped 1 base and J dropped 6 bases, with 16 bases sitting between them. Germline V gene data show CDR1 as GTSNPN and CDR2 as SVGIG (reference sequence). The length of the CDR3 is 15 residues. The CDR3 DNA reads TGTGCCTGGAGTGCACGACATGGGGCCGGTCAGCCCCAGCATTTT. As protein: CAWSARHGAGQPQHF.

The chain carries TRBV2 and TRBJ2-1, with TRBD1 as a possible D gene (5 bases). The CDR3 contains 14 residues. CDR1 and CDR2 from the germline V gene are SNHLY and FYNNEI. V gave up 1 base and J gave up 7 bases, with 11 bases separating them. The CDR3 reads CASSEVRVGNEQFF. The CDR3 coding sequence is TGTGCCAGCAGTGAAGTCAGGGTAGGGAATGAGCAGTTCTTC.

This clone was seen a single time. The CDR3 spells CASSSLSYYGYTF. In DNA, the CDR3 is TGTGCCAGCAGCTCCCTGAGTTACTATGGCTACACCTTC. This sequence joins TRBV11-2 and TRBJ1-2; the D is unclear. The CDR3 loop spans 13 amino acids. The V gene's germline CDR1 is SGHAT and CDR2 FQNNGV. The V end was cut by 4 bases, the J end by 3 bases, with 9 bases between. The complete variable domain, with remaining parts taken from reference TRBV11-2 and TRBJ1-2, reads EAGVAQSPRYKIIEKRQSVAFWCNPISGHATLYWYQQILGQGPKLLIQFQNNGVVDDSQLPKDRFSAERLKGVDSTLKIQPAKLEDSAVYLCASSSLSYYGYTFGSGTRLTVV.

This clone was found a few times. V is TRBV5-4 and J is TRBJ2-1; D may be TRBD1 (5 bases). V lost 2 bases, J lost 0 bases, and 6 bases lay in between. Germline V gene sequence: CDR1 SGHNT, CDR2 YYREEE (reference sequence). The CDR3 has 14 residues. The CDR3 nucleotides are TGTGCCAGCAGCTTCCAGGGCTCCTACAATGAGCAGTTCTTC. This codes for CASSFQGSYNEQFF.

The chain couples TRBV18 to TRBJ2-2; D is unresolved. The V gene lost 0 bases and the J gene lost 3 bases, with 11 bases spanning the gap. CDR1 KGHSH and CDR2 LQKENI come from the germline V gene. The CDR3 has 16 amino acids. The CDR3 coding sequence is TGTGCCAGCTCACCACCGGGCAGACCGTACACCGGGGAGCTGTTTTTT. This translates into CASSPPGRPYTGELFF.

The V call is TRBV9, the J call TRBJ1-3; D remains ambiguous. This CDR3 contains 17 residues. Trimming took off 4 bases at V and 0 bases at J, with 17 bases between the two ends. Germline CDR1 reads SGDLS; CDR2 reads YYNGEE. CDR3 DNA: TGTGCCAGCAGCCCTATCCCTCCGGGGTACTCTGGAAACACCATATATTTT. As protein: CASSPIPPGYSGNTIYF.

This chain uses TRBV2 with TRBJ2-1; a weak D match, TRBD1 (5 bases). CDR1 and CDR2 (germline): SNHLY, FYNNEI. The length of the CDR3 is 16 residues. Trimming took off 6 bases at V and 0 bases at J, with 15 bases between the two ends. CDR3 protein: CASSAGHPSSYNEQFF. CDR3 sequence (DNA): TGTGCCAGCAGCGCCGGACACCCGAGCTCCTACAATGAGCAGTTCTTC.